This T cell receptor (beta chain) was captured by sequencing in a study of blood T cell repertoires in COVID-19. Study at large: The analysed material was cDNA or gDNA that came from T cells, B-cell-depleted T cells, or PBMCs.

The CDR3 is made up of 18 amino acids. V shed 5 bases, J shed 5 bases, and the junction held 18 bases outside the gene matches. The germline V gene has CDR1 MDHEN and CDR2 SYDVKM. Original data processing: Reference gene primer amplification gave estimated nucleated cell counts. TCRdb keeps only in-frame clones here, not all; method: immunoSEQ multiplex PCR. Clonal size and the V and J genes are those of that table, whereas D and trimming came from the DNA. The sample has about 23,000 clones; 94% are singletons. The TCR comes from a woman aged 45-65 years with active COVID-19. This chain connects TRBV28 to TRBJ1-2, with TRBD1 identical over 9 bases. The sequenced material came from peripheral blood. CDR3 protein: CASSPNFTPGQGIYGYTF. CDR3 in DNA: TGTGCCAGCAGTCCTAACTTCACCCCGGGACAGGGAATTTATGGCTACACCTTC.